A selection of T cell receptor beta chains follows, all from one sample in a study of CD8 T cells in ankylosing spondylitis. TCRdb re-derived calls from the 5' RACE reads in MiXCR, one entry per CDR3 protein. The profile shows around 300,000 distinct CDR3 sequences, approximately 15% of them singletons. The sample consisted of blood, either unsorted or a sorted T cell fraction (not recorded which). These TCRs come from a male donor with ankylosing spondylitis or in good health (not recorded which). Each CDR3 is given with its conserved first and last residue. Each record gives: clone size, V gene, J gene, D gene, CDR3 DNA, CDR3 protein. The D gene is left open where the match is weak. Size is stated for part of the rows, as once, few or many counts, or as a class when the clone is expanded.

NA	TRBV5-1	TRBJ2-1	NA	TGCGCCAGCAGCCCCGCAGGGAGTCTGGCCAATGAGCAGTTCTTC	CASSPAGSLANEQFF
NA	TRBV5-1	TRBJ1-6	NA	TGCGCCAGCAGCTCGGGACTTCTAAGGGATTCACCCCTCCACTTT	CASSSGLLRDSPLHF
many	TRBV5-1	TRBJ1-1	NA	TGCGCCAGCAGACTGGGACCGTGGGAGGGCACTGAAGCTTTCTTT	CASRLGPWEGTEAFF
NA	TRBV6-1	TRBJ2-1	NA	TGTGCCAGCTCCTCAGTCCTCCCTTCCGATGAGCAGTTCTTC	CASSSVLPSDEQFF
NA	TRBV28	TRBJ2-7	TRBD1	TGTGCCAGCATGGCAGGGGGCCCCATCTACGAGCAGTACTTC	CASMAGGPIYEQYF
NA	TRBV6-1	TRBJ2-1	NA	TGTGCCAGCAGTCCGCCGGATGGTCAGGGTGGGGAGCAGTTCTTC	CASSPPDGQGGEQFF
NA	TRBV5-1	TRBJ2-5	TRBD2	TGCGCCAGCAGCTTTAGCGGGGAACAAGAGACCCAGTACTTC	CASSFSGEQETQYF
few	TRBV7-9	TRBJ1-2	NA	TGTGCCAGCAGCTTAGAGTCCGGGATGGGTGGCTACACCTTC	CASSLESGMGGYTF
NA	TRBV9	TRBJ2-3	NA	TGTGCCAGCAGCGTAGGATATACGCAGTATTTT	CASSVGYTQYF
many	TRBV5-1	TRBJ2-5	TRBD1	TGCGCCAGCAGCTGGACAGGGTCGGAGACCCAGTACTTC	CASSWTGSETQYF
many	TRBV12-3/TRBV12-4	TRBJ1-1	TRBD1	TGTGCCAGCAGTTTACCCCGGGACAGGGGGCTGATGAACACTGAAGCTTTCTTT	CASSLPRDRGLMNTEAFF
few	TRBV3-1	TRBJ2-5	TRBD2	TGTGCCAGCCAGGGAGGAGCGGGAGTCAGGGTGGAGACCCAGTACTTC	CASQGGAGVRVETQYF
NA	TRBV11-3	TRBJ2-7	NA	TGTGCCAGCAGCTTACCAGCCACCTACGAGCAGTACTTC	CASSLPATYEQYF